This T cell receptor beta chain is drawn from a study of siplizumab effects on memory and regulatory T cells (dated by TCRdb to between 2018 and 2021). A note on the overall study: The study looked at the effect of siplizumab, an anti-CD2 antibody, on alloreactive T-cell subsets in allogeneic mixed lymphocyte reactions made from human PBMCs.

Reading from cysteine to phenylalanine, the CDR3 counts 16 amino acids. Only the CDR3 DNA is retained, 48 bases long and in frame from the first base. As encoded in the germline V gene, CDR1 is MNHEY while CDR2 is SVGAGI. V trim: 0 bases; J trim: 4 bases; unmatched bases: 5. Results and caveats for the whole study, not just this receptor: Sequences below about 10^-5 frequency were poorly captured, so only a minor fraction of alloreactive clones could be mapped to unstimulated subsets. In reactions with siplizumab, an average of approximately 69% of mappable alloreactive CD4+ clones were Treg-derived, compared with about 27% in control reactions. The cumulative frequency of alloreactive sequences that could be traced back to unstimulated CD4+ memory T cells was significantly reduced by siplizumab. Whether proliferating Tregs from siplizumab cultures were suppressive was not functionally confirmed. About 80-96% of proliferating CD4+ or CD8+ clones could not be given a naive or memory phenotype. Unstimulated naive T cells appeared to be more diverse than memory T cells, and naive cells seemed to make a substantial contribution to the alloresponse.

With regard to this clone: Its antigen is not yet known. Base qualities are not at hand, and no much larger clone is one base apart.

Sorted unstimulated T cells and proliferating T cells recovered from mixed lymphocyte reactions underwent TCRbeta CDR3 sequencing. Fresh whole blood from approximately ten HLA-typed healthy donors was used to isolate PBMCs. To map where alloreactive clones came from, CD4+ regulatory T cells in the unstimulated state were FACS-sorted. The library was made by the immunoSEQ multiplex PCR assay. About 9.9 x 10^4 TCR templates per sample were assayed by the deep sequencing platform. Genomic DNA extracted from sorted T cells was used for TCRbeta CDR3 sequencing. The study's own analysis went as follows. The R programming language was used for the clonal analysis of the TCRbeta CDR3 data. Unstimulated samples were compared with post-reaction CFSE-low samples to define alloreactive CD4+ and CD8+ clones. Alloreactive CD4+ clones were assigned to regulatory or non-regulatory origin by matching sequences to sorted unstimulated Treg and non-Treg repertoires. This immuneACCESS table, as held by TCRdb, lists in-frame sequences with V and J called but not all clones. Of the missing ones, under half trace to an unresolved V gene in checked studies; the others have no known cause. V and J calls and clone size are as listed in that table; D and trimming were resolved from the DNA. For this sample the table gives some 100,000 clones, of which just over 90% were detected only once. Clones ranked in the top ten supply less than 0.85% of the sample.

Here the chain combines TRBV6-5 and TRBJ2-5, and 10 bases in between align with TRBD2. The clonotype comes from a human donor in good health. Sequencing input: Tregs sorted from blood. The CDR3 region reads CASSYSASGSRETQYF. The nucleotide sequence reads TGTGCCAGCAGTTACTCTGCTAGCGGGAGCCGAGAGACCCAGTACTTC.